This TCR beta chain was documented in a study of T cell changes during pregnancy in multiple sclerosis (dated by TCRdb to between 2018 and 2020). In terms of the full investigation: In women with multiple sclerosis, the researchers looked at how the T cell repertoire shifted as pregnancy progressed.

This clone was observed once. Its antigen is unknown. There are no base qualities to consult, and no much larger clone falls within one base. Libraries came from the immunoSEQ multiplex PCR assay. This immuneACCESS table, as held by TCRdb, lists in-frame sequences with V and J called but not all clones. Of the missing ones, under half trace to an unresolved V gene in checked studies; the others have no known cause. The sample profile shows 72,000 or so clones; around 93% of them were found once. Jointly, the top ten make up more than 2% of the sample. From a lookup of the germline V gene, CDR1 and CDR2 are SGHTA and FQGTGA. From the cysteine up to the phenylalanine, the CDR3 has a length of 17 residues. The only DNA kept is the CDR3, 51 bases in frame from the first base. Trimming removed 5 bases from V and 2 bases from J; the gene matches leave 9 bases unexplained.

The TCR comes from a female donor with multiple sclerosis, enrolled in a pregnancy study. The starting material was peripheral blood, obtained in the second trimester of pregnancy. The rearranged chain carries TRBV7-3 and TRBJ2-3; a stretch of 11 junction bases matches TRBD1. The CDR3 here reads CASSPIGTGGSTDTQYF. The DNA sequence is TGTGCCAGCAGCCCGATCGGGACAGGGGGGTCCACAGATACGCAGTATTTT. Full variable domain (CDR3 extended with the reference TRBV7-3 and TRBJ2-3 proteins): GAGVSQTPSNKVTEKGKYVELRCDPISGHTALYWYRQSLGQGPEFLIYFQGTGAADDSGLPNDRFFAVRPEGSVSTLKIQRTERGDSAVYLCASSPIGTGGSTDTQYFGPGTRLTVL.